These 22 T cell receptor beta chains originate from one sample sequenced in a study of PD-L1 blockade in urothelial cancer. Here immunoSEQ multiplex PCR was the method, and the copy in TCRdb shows in-frame clones only, minus some. Of approximately 50,000 clones in the sample, approximately 90% were seen once. The time point here: peripheral blood 6 weeks after treatment start. The sample here was PBMCs, taken around atezolizumab (anti-PD-L1) treatment. The receptors derive from a man aged 60 to 69 with urothelial cancer.

V is TRBV7-9 and J is TRBJ1-6; a weak D match, TRBD1 (6 bases). This CDR3 comprises 14 residues. Trimming left V 3 bases short and J 7 bases short, with 10 bases between. Germline CDR1 SEHNR, CDR2 FQNEAQ (reference sequence). The CDR3 nucleotides are TGTGCCAGCAGCTTTTCGGACAGCAATTCACCCCTCCACTTT. It is translated as CASSFSDSNSPLHF. Full variable domain (remainder filled in from reference TRBV7-9 and TRBJ1-6): DTGVSQNPRHKITKRGQNVTFRCDPISEHNRLYWYRQTLGQGPEFLTYFQNEAQLEKSRLLSDRFSAERPKGSFSTLEIQRTEQGDSAMYLCASSFSDSNSPLHFGNGTRLTVT.

The chain links TRBV7-3 to TRBJ2-2; D is perhaps TRBD1 (5 bases). Trimming stripped 5 bases from V and 5 bases from J, with 15 bases between. From germline, CDR1 is SGHTA and CDR2 FQGTGA. This CDR3 is 15 amino acids long. CDR3 sequence reads: CASSQVPQGTGELFF. For the CDR3, the DNA is TGTGCCAGCAGCCAAGTCCCGCAGGGAACCGGGGAGCTGTTTTTT.

This clone was seen more than once but under ten times. CDR3 in DNA: TGTGCCAGCAGCCAAGGAGGCTACGAGCAGTACTTC. It yields the protein CASSQGGYEQYF. The rearrangement links TRBV14 to TRBJ2-7, with no clear D. Germline values: CDR1 SGHDN, CDR2 FVKESK. The ends were cut back, 1 base at V and 3 bases at J, with 4 bases in the middle. This CDR3 comprises 12 residues.

Comments on this clone: One junction end does not reproduce the germline sequence, and a read error may be involved. The chain has TRBV19 and TRBJ2-3, with TRBD2 identical over 11 bases. Germline CDR1 LNHDA, CDR2 SQIVND (reference sequence). This CDR3 has 15 residues. The chain's CDR3 is CASRIAGGPADTQYF. CDR3 DNA sequence: TGTGCCAGTAGGATAGCGGGAGGGCCCGCAGATACGCAGTATTTT.

This chain uses TRBV29-1 with TRBJ2-3; D might be TRBD1 (8 bases). CDR1 and CDR2 (germline): SQVTM, ANQGSEA. The CDR3 spans 14 residues. V dropped 7 bases and J dropped 13 bases, with 27 bases sitting between them. The DNA of the CDR3 is TGCAGCGGGGGGAGCGGGACAGGCCGCTTATTGGAGTATTTT. Translated, it gives CSGGSGTGRLLEYF.

The chain recombines TRBV7-9 with TRBJ2-3, with D maybe TRBD1 (6 bases). In germline, CDR1 is SEHNR, CDR2 FQNEAQ (reference sequence). The V end lost 1 base, the J end lost 3 bases, and 11 bases lay between the germline ends. The CDR3 is made up of 15 amino acids. CDR3 protein: CASSLDGQPTDTQYF. In nucleotides, the CDR3 is TGTGCCAGCAGCTTAGACGGACAGCCTACAGATACGCAGTATTTT.

The chain couples TRBV28 to TRBJ2-5, with TRBD1 matching over 11 bases. Trimming cost V 5 bases and J 7 bases; bases outside gene matches: 6. The CDR3 loop spans 14 amino acids. Germline lookup yields CDR1 MDHEN and CDR2 SYDVKM. The CDR3 here is CASSPGTGGVTQYF. In DNA, the CDR3 is TGTGCCAGCAGTCCCGGGACAGGGGGAGTGACCCAGTACTTC.

The CDR3 nucleotides read TGTGCCAGCAGTCCCCCAGACAGGGTTACCTCCTACGAGCAGTACTTC. Translation: CASSPPDRVTSYEQYF. V is TRBV28 and J is TRBJ2-7; TRBD1 agrees at 7 bases. The length of the CDR3 is 16 residues. J lost 0 bases, V lost 5 bases, and 10 bases had no gene match. Germline V gene data show CDR1 as MDHEN and CDR2 as SYDVKM.

This chain joins TRBV5-6 and TRBJ1-2; D may be TRBD1 (6 bases). The CDR3 is 14 amino acids. Trimming removed 0 bases at V and 2 bases at J, with 8 bases between. CDR1 is SGHDT, CDR2 YYEEEE, per germline. In nucleotides, the CDR3 is TGTGCCAGCAGCTTGGGACAGGTGAACTATGGCTACACCTTC. It encodes CASSLGQVNYGYTF.

This clone was found a few times. The chain employs TRBV5-6 and TRBJ1-1, with no clear D. This CDR3 is 16 amino acids long. The V end lost 0 bases, the J end lost 7 bases, and 19 bases lay between the germline ends. Germline lookup yields CDR1 SGHDT and CDR2 YYEEEE. CDR3 nucleotide sequence: TGTGCCAGCAGCTTGGTCGGCGTGGAGCTATTCAATGAAGCTTTCTTT. Its translation is CASSLVGVELFNEAFF.

The chain employs TRBV19 and TRBJ2-3; D not certain. V dropped 5 bases and J dropped 1 base, with 10 bases sitting between them. The germline V gene encodes CDR1 LNHDA and CDR2 SQIVND (reference sequence). The CDR3 sequence is 14 residues long. The CDR3 reads CASSSEVGTDTQYF. CDR3 DNA sequence: TGTGCCAGTAGTTCAGAGGTGGGCACAGATACGCAGTATTTT. The full variable domain, with the rest looked up from reference TRBV19 and TRBJ2-3, is DGGITQSPKYLFRKEGQNVTLSCEQNLNHDAMYWYRQDPGQGLRLIYYSQIVNDFQKGDIAEGYSVSREKKESFPLTVTSAQKNPTAFYLCASSSEVGTDTQYFGPGTRLTVL.

This clone was picked up a small number of times. The genes are TRBV10-3 and TRBJ2-3, with 7 bases aligning to TRBD1. Germline CDR1 reads ENHRY; CDR2 reads SYGVKD. V gave up 9 bases and J gave up 2 bases; unmatched junction bases: 5. The CDR3 extends over 13 amino acids. CDR3 protein: CAIRTGSTDTQYF. The CDR3 DNA reads TGTGCCATACGGACAGGTTCCACAGATACGCAGTATTTT.

V gene TRBV5-1 combines with J gene TRBJ1-2, with D possibly being TRBD1 (5 bases). Germline V gene data show CDR1 as SGHRS and CDR2 as YFSETQ. This CDR3 has 13 amino acids. V shed 5 bases and J shed 0 bases, with 8 bases lying between them. CDR3: CASRTRANYGYTF. The CDR3 region has the DNA TGCGCCAGCAGGACCAGGGCTAACTATGGCTACACCTTC.

This chain links TRBV7-2 with TRBJ2-7; TRBD1 is a possible D gene (6 bases). Germline V gene data show CDR1 as SGHTA and CDR2 as FQGNSA. Trimming pared 6 bases from V and 4 bases from J, leaving 16 bases between. This CDR3 spans 14 amino acids. CDR3 nucleotide sequence: TGTGCCAGCAGGACCGGGACATCCATTTACGAGCAGTACTTC. As protein: CASRTGTSIYEQYF.

This chain links TRBV6-5 with TRBJ1-2; unclear D gene. The V gene lost 0 bases and the J gene lost 2 bases, with 13 bases spanning the gap. Germline CDR1 reads MNHEY; CDR2 reads SVGAGI. This CDR3 contains 16 residues. The CDR3 region is CASSYSSEAENYGYTF. CDR3 bases: TGTGCCAGCAGTTACTCATCCGAGGCAGAGAACTATGGCTACACCTTC.

The chain couples TRBV6-1 to TRBJ1-2; D gene unclear. The germline gives CDR1 MNHNS, CDR2 SASEGT. V was cut by 1 base and J by 2 bases, with 8 bases left in between. This CDR3 has 14 residues. The CDR3 DNA reads TGTGCCAGCAGTGAAGTAGTGTTAAACTATGGCTACACCTTC. Amino acid sequence: CASSEVVLNYGYTF.

The J gene is TRBJ2-7, the V gene TRBV6-1; the D gene is possibly TRBD2 (6 bases). Trimming removed 10 bases from V and 3 bases from J, with 10 bases in between. Germline CDR1 reads MNHNS; CDR2 reads SASEGT. The CDR3 is 11 residues long. CDR3 in DNA: TGTGCCACCGGGGGAAGCTACGAGCAGTACTTC. This encodes CATGGSYEQYF.

Here the CDR3 reads CASSPSRNWEAFF. The CDR3 nucleotides read TGTGCCAGCTCACCGAGTCGCAATTGGGAAGCTTTCTTT. The chain joins TRBV18 to TRBJ1-1; D is undetermined. Germline V gene lookup returns CDR1 KGHSH and CDR2 LQKENI. The CDR3 contains 13 residues. Trimming removed 3 bases at V and 8 bases at J, with 13 bases between.

This chain links TRBV10-3 with TRBJ2-2; 7 nucleotides line up with TRBD1. Losses at the gene ends were 7 bases for V and 4 bases for J; bases not matched to a gene: 0. CDR3 length: 12 amino acids. Germline V gene sequence: CDR1 ENHRY, CDR2 SYGVKD. This chain's CDR3 is CAIKGATGELFF. CDR3 DNA: TGTGCCATCAAGGGGGCCACCGGGGAGCTGTTTTTT.

The chain combines TRBV5-1 with TRBJ1-1; 9 nucleotides match TRBD1. The CDR3 consists of 17 residues. Germline CDR1 is SGHRS and CDR2 is YFSETQ. J gave up 1 base and V 4 bases, and 11 bases lay outside the gene matches. The CDR3 region is CASSRTTGGEGNTEAFF. In nucleotides, the CDR3 is TGCGCCAGCAGCCGAACAACAGGGGGCGAGGGGAACACTGAAGCTTTCTTT.

The chain uses TRBV18 and TRBJ2-7; the match to TRBD1 covers 8 bases. J gave up 0 bases and V 3 bases, and 4 bases lay outside the gene matches. The CDR3 runs 15 residues. Per the germline V gene, CDR1 is KGHSH and CDR2 is LQKENI. The CDR3 DNA reads as TGTGCCAGCTCACCCCCCACAGGGGGCTCCTACGAGCAGTACTTC. Translated: CASSPPTGGSYEQYF.

This chain connects TRBV5-1 to TRBJ2-7; TRBD1 aligns across 10 bases. The CDR3 loop spans 14 amino acids. The V gene's germline CDR1 is SGHRS and CDR2 YFSETQ. The V and J ends lost 3 bases and 5 bases, in that order; junction bases with no gene match: 5. CDR3 protein: CASSSGQGFHEQYF. The CDR3 region has the DNA TGCGCCAGCAGCTCGGGACAGGGGTTCCACGAGCAGTACTTC.